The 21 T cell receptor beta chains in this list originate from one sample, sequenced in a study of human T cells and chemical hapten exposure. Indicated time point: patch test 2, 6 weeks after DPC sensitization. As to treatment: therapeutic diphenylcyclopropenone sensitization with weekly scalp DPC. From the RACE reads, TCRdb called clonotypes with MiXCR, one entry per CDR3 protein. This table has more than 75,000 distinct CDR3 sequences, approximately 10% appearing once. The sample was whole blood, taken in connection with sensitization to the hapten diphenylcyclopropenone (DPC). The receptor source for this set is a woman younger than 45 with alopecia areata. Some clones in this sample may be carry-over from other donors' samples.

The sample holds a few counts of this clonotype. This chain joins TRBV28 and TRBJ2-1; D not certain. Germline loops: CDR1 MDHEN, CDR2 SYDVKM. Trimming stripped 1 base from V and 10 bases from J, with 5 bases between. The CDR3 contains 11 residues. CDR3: CASSLLQEQFF. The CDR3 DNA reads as TGTGCCAGCAGTTTATTGCAGGAGCAGTTCTTC.

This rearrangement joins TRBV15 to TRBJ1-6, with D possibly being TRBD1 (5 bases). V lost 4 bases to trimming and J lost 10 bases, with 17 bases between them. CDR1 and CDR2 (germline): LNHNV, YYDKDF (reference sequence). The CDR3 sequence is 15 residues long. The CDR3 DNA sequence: TGTGCCACCAGCACACAAACAGGCCCTGGGTCACCCCTCCACTTT. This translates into CATSTQTGPGSPLHF.

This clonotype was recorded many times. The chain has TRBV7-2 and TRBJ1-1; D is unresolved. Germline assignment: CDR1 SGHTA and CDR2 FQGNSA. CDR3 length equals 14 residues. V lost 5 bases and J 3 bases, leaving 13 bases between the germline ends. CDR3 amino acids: CASSPRVPDTEAFF. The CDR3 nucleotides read TGTGCCAGCAGCCCCCGCGTTCCTGACACTGAAGCTTTCTTT.

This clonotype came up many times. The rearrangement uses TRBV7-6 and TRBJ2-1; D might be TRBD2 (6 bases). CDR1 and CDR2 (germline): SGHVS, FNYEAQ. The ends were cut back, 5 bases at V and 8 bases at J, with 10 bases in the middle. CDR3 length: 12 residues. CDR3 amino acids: CASSRGSDEQFF. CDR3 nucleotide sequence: TGTGCCAGCAGCCGGGGGAGCGATGAGCAGTTCTTC.

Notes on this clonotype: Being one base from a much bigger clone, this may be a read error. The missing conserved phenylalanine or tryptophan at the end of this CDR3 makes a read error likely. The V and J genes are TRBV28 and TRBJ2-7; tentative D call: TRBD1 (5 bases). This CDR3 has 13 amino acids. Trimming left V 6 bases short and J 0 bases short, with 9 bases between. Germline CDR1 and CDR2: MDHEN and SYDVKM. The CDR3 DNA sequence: TGTGCCAGCAGAATCGACAGCTCCTACGAGCAGTACCTC. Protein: CASRIDSSYEQYL.

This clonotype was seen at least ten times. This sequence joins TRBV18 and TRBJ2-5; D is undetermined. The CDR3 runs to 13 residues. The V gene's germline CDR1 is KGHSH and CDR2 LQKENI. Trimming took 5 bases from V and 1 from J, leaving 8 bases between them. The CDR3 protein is CASSTLPQETQYF. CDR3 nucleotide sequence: TGTGCCAGCTCAACCCTTCCCCAAGAGACCCAGTACTTC.

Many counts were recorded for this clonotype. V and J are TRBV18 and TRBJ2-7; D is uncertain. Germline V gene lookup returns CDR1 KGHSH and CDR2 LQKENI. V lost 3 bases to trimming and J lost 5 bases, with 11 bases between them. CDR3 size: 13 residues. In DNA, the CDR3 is TGTGCCAGCTCACCTCTTATTGAGAACGAGCAGTACTTC. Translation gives CASSPLIENEQYF.

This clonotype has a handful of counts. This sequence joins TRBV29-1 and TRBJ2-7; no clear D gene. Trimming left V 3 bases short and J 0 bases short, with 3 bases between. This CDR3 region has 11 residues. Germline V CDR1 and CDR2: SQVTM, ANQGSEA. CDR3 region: CSVDNSYEQYF. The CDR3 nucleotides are TGCAGCGTTGACAACTCCTACGAGCAGTACTTC.

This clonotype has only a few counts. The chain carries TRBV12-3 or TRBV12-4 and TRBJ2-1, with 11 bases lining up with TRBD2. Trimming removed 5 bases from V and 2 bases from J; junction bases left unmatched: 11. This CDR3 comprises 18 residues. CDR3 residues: CASSTPGTSGQTYNEQFF. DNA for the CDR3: TGTGCCAGCAGTACGCCAGGGACTAGCGGACAAACCTACAATGAGCAGTTCTTC.

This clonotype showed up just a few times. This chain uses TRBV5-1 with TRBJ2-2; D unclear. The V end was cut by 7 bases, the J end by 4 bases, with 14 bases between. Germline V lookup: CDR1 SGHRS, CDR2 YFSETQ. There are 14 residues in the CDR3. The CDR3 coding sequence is TGCGCCAGCGGGATACCCGAGGCCACCGGGGAGCTGTTTTTT. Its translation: CASGIPEATGELFF.

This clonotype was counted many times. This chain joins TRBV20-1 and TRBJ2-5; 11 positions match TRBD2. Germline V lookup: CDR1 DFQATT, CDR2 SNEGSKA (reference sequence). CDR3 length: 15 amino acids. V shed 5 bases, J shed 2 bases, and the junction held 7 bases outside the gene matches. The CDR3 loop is CSALNSGGVQETQYF. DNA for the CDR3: TGCAGTGCTCTAAATAGCGGGGGGGTACAAGAGACCCAGTACTTC.

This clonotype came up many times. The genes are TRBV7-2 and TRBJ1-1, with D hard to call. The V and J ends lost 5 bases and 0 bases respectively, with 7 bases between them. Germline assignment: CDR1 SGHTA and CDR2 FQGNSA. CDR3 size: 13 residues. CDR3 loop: CASSPHLNTEAFF. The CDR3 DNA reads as TGTGCCAGCAGCCCACACCTGAACACTGAAGCTTTCTTT. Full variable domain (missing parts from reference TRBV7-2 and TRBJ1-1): GAGVSQSPSNKVTEKGKDVELRCDPISGHTALYWYRQSLGQGLEFLIYFQGNSAPDKSGLPSDRFSAERTGGSVSTLTIQRTQQEDSAVYLCASSPHLNTEAFFGQGTRLTVV.

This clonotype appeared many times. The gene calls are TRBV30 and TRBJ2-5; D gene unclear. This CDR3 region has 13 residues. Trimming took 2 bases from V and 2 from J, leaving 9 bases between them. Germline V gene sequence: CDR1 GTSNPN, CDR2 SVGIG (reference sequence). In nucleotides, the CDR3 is TGTGCCTGGAGTCTTGGGGTGCAAGAGACCCAGTACTTC. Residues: CAWSLGVQETQYF.

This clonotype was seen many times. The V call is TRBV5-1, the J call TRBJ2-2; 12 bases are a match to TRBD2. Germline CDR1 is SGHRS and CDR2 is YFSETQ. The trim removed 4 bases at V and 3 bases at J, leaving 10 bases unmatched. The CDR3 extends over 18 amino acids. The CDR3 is CASSGTGTSGRYTGELFF. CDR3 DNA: TGCGCCAGCAGCGGAACCGGGACTAGCGGGCGATACACCGGGGAGCTGTTTTTT. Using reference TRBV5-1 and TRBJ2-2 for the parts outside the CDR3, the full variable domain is KAGVTQTPRYLIKTRGQQVTLSCSPISGHRSVSWYQQTPGQGLQFLFEYFSETQRNKGNFPGRFSGRQFSNSRSEMNVSTLELGDSALYLCASSGTGTSGRYTGELFFGEGSRLTVL.

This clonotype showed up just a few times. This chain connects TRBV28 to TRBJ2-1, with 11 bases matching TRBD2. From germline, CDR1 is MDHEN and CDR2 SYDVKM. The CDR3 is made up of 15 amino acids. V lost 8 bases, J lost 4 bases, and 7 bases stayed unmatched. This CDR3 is CASALAGGLYNEQFF. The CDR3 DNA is TGTGCCAGCGCGCTAGCGGGAGGATTGTACAATGAGCAGTTCTTC.

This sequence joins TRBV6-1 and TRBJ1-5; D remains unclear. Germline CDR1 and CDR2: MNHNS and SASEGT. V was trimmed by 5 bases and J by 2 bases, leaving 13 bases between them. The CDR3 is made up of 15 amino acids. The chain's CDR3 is CASSKQEGGNQPQHF. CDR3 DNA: TGTGCCAGCAGTAAGCAGGAGGGAGGCAATCAGCCCCAGCATTTT.

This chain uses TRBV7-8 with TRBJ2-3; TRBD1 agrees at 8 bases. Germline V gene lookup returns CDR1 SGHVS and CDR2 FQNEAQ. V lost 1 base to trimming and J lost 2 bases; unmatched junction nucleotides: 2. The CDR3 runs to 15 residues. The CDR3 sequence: CASSLGTGYTDTQYF. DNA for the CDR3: TGTGCCAGCAGCTTAGGGACAGGGTACACAGATACGCAGTATTTT.

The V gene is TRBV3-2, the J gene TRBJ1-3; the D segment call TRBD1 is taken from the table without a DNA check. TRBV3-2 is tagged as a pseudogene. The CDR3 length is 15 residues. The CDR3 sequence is CASSQETGAGNTIYF. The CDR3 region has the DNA TGTGCCAGCAGCCAAGAAACGGGGGCTGGAAACACCATATATTTT.

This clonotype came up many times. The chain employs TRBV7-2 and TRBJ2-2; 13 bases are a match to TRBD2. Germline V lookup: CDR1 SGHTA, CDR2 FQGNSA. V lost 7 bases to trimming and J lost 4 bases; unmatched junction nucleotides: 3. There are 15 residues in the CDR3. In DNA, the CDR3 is TGTGCCAGCACCGGACTAGCGGGGGTCACCGGGGAGCTGTTTTTT. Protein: CASTGLAGVTGELFF.

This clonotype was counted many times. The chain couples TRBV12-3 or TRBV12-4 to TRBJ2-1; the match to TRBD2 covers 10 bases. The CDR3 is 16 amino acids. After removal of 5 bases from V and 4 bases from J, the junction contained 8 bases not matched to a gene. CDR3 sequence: CASSTLSGGIYNEQFF. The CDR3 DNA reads TGTGCCAGCAGTACACTTAGCGGGGGGATTTACAATGAGCAGTTCTTC.

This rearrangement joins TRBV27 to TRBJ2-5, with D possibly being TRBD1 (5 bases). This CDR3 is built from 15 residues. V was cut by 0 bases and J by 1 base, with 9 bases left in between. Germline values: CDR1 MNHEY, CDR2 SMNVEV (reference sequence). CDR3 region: CASSLSWQGQETQYF. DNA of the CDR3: TGTGCCAGCAGTTTATCGTGGCAGGGCCAAGAGACCCAGTACTTC.